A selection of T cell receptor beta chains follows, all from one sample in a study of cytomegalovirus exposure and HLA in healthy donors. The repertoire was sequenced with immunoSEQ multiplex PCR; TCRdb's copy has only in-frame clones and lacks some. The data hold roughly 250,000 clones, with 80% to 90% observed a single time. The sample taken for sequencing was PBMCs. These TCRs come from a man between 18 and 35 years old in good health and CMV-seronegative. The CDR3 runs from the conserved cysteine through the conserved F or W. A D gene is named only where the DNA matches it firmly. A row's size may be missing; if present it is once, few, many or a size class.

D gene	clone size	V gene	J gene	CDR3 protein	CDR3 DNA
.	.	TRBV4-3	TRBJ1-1	CASSQVQGWDTEAFF	TGCGCCAGCAGCCAGGTACAGGGCTGGGATACTGAAGCTTTCTTT
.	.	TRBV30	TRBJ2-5	CARGQRETQYF	TGTGCCCGAGGACAGCGGGAGACCCAGTACTTC
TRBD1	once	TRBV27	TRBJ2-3	CASSIGTGDDTQYF	TGTGCCAGCTCTATTGGGACAGGGGATGATACGCAGTATTTT
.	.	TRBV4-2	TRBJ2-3	CASSQDRLDGGTDTQYF	TGTGCCAGCAGCCAAGACCGCCTGGACGGGGGCACAGATACGCAGTATTTT
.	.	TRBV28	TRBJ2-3	CASRKGGSTDTQYF	TGTGCCAGCAGGAAGGGCGGGAGCACAGATACGCAGTATTTT
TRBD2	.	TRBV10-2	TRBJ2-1	CASGHGGYNEQFF	TGCGCCAGCGGGCACGGGGGGTACAATGAGCAGTTCTTC
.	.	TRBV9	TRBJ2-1	CASSLPSNEQFF	TGTGCCAGCAGCCTCCCTAGCAATGAGCAGTTCTTC
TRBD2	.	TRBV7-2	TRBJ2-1	CASSLLGGLADNEQFF	TGTGCCAGCAGCTTATTAGGGGGACTAGCCGACAATGAGCAGTTCTTC
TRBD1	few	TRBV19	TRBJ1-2	CASNRGEDYGYTF	TGTGCCAGTAACAGGGGGGAAGATTATGGCTACACCTTC
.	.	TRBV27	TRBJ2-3	CASSARDLDTQYF	TGTGCCAGCAGTGCCCGGGACTTAGATACGCAGTATTTT
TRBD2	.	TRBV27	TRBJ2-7	CASTSAGTSYEQYF	TGTGCCAGCACCTCAGCGGGGACTAGTTACGAGCAGTACTTC
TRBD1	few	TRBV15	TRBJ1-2	CATSRARTGTSDGYTF	TGTGCCACCAGCAGAGCTAGGACAGGGACCTCTGATGGCTACACCTTC
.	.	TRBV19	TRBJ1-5	CASSIPREGQPQHF	TGTGCCAGTAGTATTCCCAGGGAGGGTCAGCCCCAGCATTTT
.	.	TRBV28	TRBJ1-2	CASSGARPGYTF	TGTGCCAGTTCTGGGGCACGCCCTGGCTACACCTTC
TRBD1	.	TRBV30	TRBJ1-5	CAWGEGTGLKQPQHF	TGTGCCTGGGGAGAGGGGACAGGGCTAAAACAGCCCCAGCATTTT
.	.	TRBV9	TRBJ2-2	CASSVQGGRGTGELFF	TGTGCCAGCAGCGTTCAGGGTGGGCGTGGAACCGGGGAGCTGTTTTTT
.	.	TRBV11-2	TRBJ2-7	CASSLNPQSRDNIYEQYF	TGTGCCAGCAGCTTAAACCCGCAGAGCAGGGATAATATCTACGAGCAGTACTTC
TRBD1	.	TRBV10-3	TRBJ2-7	CATVPSGGQSSYEQYF	TGTGCCACCGTCCCCTCAGGGGGCCAAAGCTCCTACGAGCAGTACTTC
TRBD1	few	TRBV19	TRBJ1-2	CASAIPGQRLGYTF	TGTGCCAGTGCGATACCGGGACAGCGATTAGGCTACACCTTC
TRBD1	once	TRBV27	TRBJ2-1	CASSPWDSNNEQFF	TGTGCCAGCAGTCCCTGGGACAGTAACAATGAGCAGTTCTTC
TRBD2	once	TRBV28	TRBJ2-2	CATQRGRITGELFF	TGTGCCACCCAGCGGGGGAGGATCACCGGGGAGCTGTTTTTT
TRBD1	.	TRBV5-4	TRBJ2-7	CASSADRGGYEQYF	TGTGCCAGCAGCGCCGACAGGGGCGGTTACGAGCAGTACTTC
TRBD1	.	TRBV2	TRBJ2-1	CASSESRDRGNNEQFF	TGTGCCAGCAGCGAAAGTCGGGACAGGGGAAACAATGAGCAGTTCTTC
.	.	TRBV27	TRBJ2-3	CASSSMNGWTQYF	TGTGCCAGCAGTTCCATGAACGGTTGGACGCAGTATTTT
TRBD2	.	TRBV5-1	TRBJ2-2	CASSKPGLAGTGELFF	TGCGCCAGCAGCAAGCCGGGACTAGCGGGGACCGGGGAGCTGTTTTTT
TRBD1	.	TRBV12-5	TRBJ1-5	CASGDGQGIQPQHF	TGTGCTAGTGGGGACGGACAGGGGATACAGCCCCAGCATTTT
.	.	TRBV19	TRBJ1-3	CASSSTVGGNTIYF	TGTGCCAGTAGTTCGACAGTAGGCGGAAACACCATATATTTT
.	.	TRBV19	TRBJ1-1	CASSIVRGGGSTEAFF	TGTGCCAGTAGTATAGTCAGGGGTGGGGGAAGCACTGAAGCTTTCTTT
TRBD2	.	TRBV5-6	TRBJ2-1	CASRTGTSGGNEQFF	TGTGCCAGCAGAACCGGGACTAGCGGGGGAAATGAGCAGTTCTTC